This TCR beta chain was captured by sequencing in a study of monozygotic twins with inflammatory bowel disease. Every single donor had an approximately 2.7 ml blood sample drawn. General observations from the study: Repertoire similarity did not separate concordant from discordant twins, possibly from limited power.

Comments on this clonotype: Its antigen is still unknown.

CDR1 SGHRS and CDR2 YFSETQ come from the germline V gene. The CDR3 length is 16 residues. TCRdb reprocessed the 5' RACE reads; each CDR3 protein has one entry and no DNA is given. This sample's table reports around 150,000 distinct CDR3 sequences. The sample taken for sequencing was blood. This clonotype was obtained from a human donor with ulcerative colitis or Crohn's disease, or a healthy co-twin of an affected twin (not recorded which). The rearrangement joins TRBV5-1 to TRBJ2-1; checking the TCRdb D call of TRBD2 is not possible without DNA. The chain's CDR3 is CASTPVRAGAYNEQFF. The entire variable domain, with the rest obtained from reference TRBV5-1 and TRBJ2-1, is as follows: KAGVTQTPRYLIKTRGQQVTLSCSPISGHRSVSWYQQTPGQGLQFLFEYFSETQRNKGNFPGRFSGRQFSNSRSEMNVSTLELGDSALYLCASTPVRAGAYNEQFFGPGTRLTVL.